Below, 6 T cell receptor beta chains from the same sample are listed, as sequenced in a study of blood T cell repertoires in COVID-19. This table comes from immunoSEQ multiplex PCR, and its TCRdb copy is limited to in-frame clones, with some not included. The data show 65,000 to 70,000 clones, with roughly nine tenths seen just once and approximately 19% held by the top ten. What was sequenced was peripheral blood. The receptors stem from an elderly woman with acute or convalescent COVID-19.

This sequence joins TRBV9 and TRBJ2-1; D is unclear. The germline V and J ends were trimmed by 0 bases and 5 bases, with 6 bases remaining between them. The CDR3 contains 13 residues. Germline CDR1 reads SGDLS; CDR2 reads YYNGEE. CDR3 coding DNA: TGTGCCAGCAGCGTAGGTAGTAACAATGAGCAGTTCTTC. The encoded protein is CASSVGSNNEQFF.

V gene TRBV5-1 combines with J gene TRBJ2-7, with 9 bases aligning to TRBD1. Germline V gene lookup returns CDR1 SGHRS and CDR2 YFSETQ. The CDR3 totals 16 residues. V dropped 0 bases and J dropped 4; count of bases not matched to a gene: 8. The CDR3 loop is CASSLGTWGTGYEQYF. CDR3 sequence (DNA): TGCGCCAGCAGCTTGGGGACCTGGGGGACAGGGTACGAGCAGTACTTC.

This sequence joins TRBV2 and TRBJ2-3, with 8 bases lining up with TRBD2. Germline trimming cut 5 bases from V and 11 bases from J; bases unmatched to any gene: 9. This CDR3 has 13 residues. Germline CDR1 reads SNHLY; CDR2 reads FYNNEI. CDR3 residues: CASSPGLASQQYF. Written as DNA, the CDR3 is TGTGCCAGCAGTCCCGGACTAGCTAGCCAGCAGTATTTT.

The chain uses TRBV12-5 and TRBJ2-1; 8 positions agree with TRBD2. Unmatched junction bases numbered 4, after V lost 3 bases and J lost 6 bases. Germline V CDR1 and CDR2: LGHNT, FRNRAP. The CDR3 has 14 amino acids. The CDR3 protein is CASGFSGAGNEQFF. The CDR3 region has the DNA TGTGCTAGTGGTTTTAGCGGGGCGGGCAATGAGCAGTTCTTC.

The CDR3 region has the DNA TGTGCCAGCAGTGAAGCCGGGGGCTATAATTCACCCCTCCACTTT. As protein: CASSEAGGYNSPLHF. This chain joins TRBV2 and TRBJ1-6; D might be TRBD1 (5 bases). The germline V gene has CDR1 SNHLY and CDR2 FYNNEI. The CDR3 extends over 15 amino acids. The V end was cut by 0 bases, the J end by 3 bases, with 6 bases between.

The chain recombines TRBV5-4 with TRBJ2-5; TRBD2 matches at 11 bases. J lost 3 bases, V lost 4 bases, and 5 bases had no gene match. Looked up from germline, CDR1 is SGHNT and CDR2 is YYREEE (reference sequence). The CDR3 is 15 residues long. This CDR3 is CASSASSGGKETQYF. CDR3 coding DNA: TGTGCCAGCAGCGCCTCTAGCGGGGGGAAAGAGACCCAGTACTTC.